These 14 T cell receptor beta chains came from one sample sequenced in a study of shared clonotypes between healthy human individuals (dated by TCRdb to 2020 to 2021). The library was prepared using the immunoSEQ multiplex PCR assay. Held by TCRdb, this immuneACCESS table contains in-frame sequences only and omits some clones. Under half of the omission traces to an unresolved V gene where checked; the cause of the rest is unknown. The sample data list over 750,000 clones, and about 97% of these were observed just once. The ten top clones hold approximately 0.2% of the sample. CD8 naive samples consisted of CD45RO-negative cells that were positively selected for CCR7, yielding a CD45RA+CCR7+ population without TemRA cells. The sequencing input was naive CD8+ T cells sorted from blood. The sample's cell subset or site label is to be understood as: CD45RA+CCR7+. These receptors were taken from a young man in good health.

This chain connects TRBV7-9 to TRBJ2-7; 7 bases line up with TRBD1. V lost 0 bases to trimming and J lost 5 bases; unmatched junction nucleotides: 10. Germline loops: CDR1 SEHNR, CDR2 FQNEAQ (reference sequence). The length of the CDR3 is 16 residues. CDR3 protein: CASSLAPTGYEDEQYF. CDR3 nucleotide sequence: TGTGCCAGCAGCTTAGCGCCGACAGGGTATGAGGACGAGCAGTACTTC.

The genes are TRBV19 and TRBJ2-3; no reliable D call. The V and J ends lost 10 bases and 2 bases respectively, with 13 bases between them. Germline V gives CDR1 LNHDA, CDR2 SQIVND (reference sequence). The CDR3 is made up of 13 amino acids. The CDR3 sequence: CAIYETFTDTQYF. Written as DNA, the CDR3 is TGTGCCATCTACGAGACTTTCACAGATACGCAGTATTTT.

The chain carries TRBV18 and TRBJ2-3, with TRBD2 matching over 8 bases. V was pared by 4 bases and J by 2 bases, with 5 bases of the junction left unmatched. The CDR3 contains 15 residues. CDR1 and CDR2 from the germline V gene are KGHSH and LQKENI. CDR3 region: CASSLSGEPTDTQYF. The CDR3 nucleotides are TGTGCCAGCTCACTTAGCGGGGAACCCACAGATACGCAGTATTTT. Full variable domain (outside the CDR3, taken from reference TRBV18 and TRBJ2-3): NAGVMQNPRHLVRRRGQEARLRCSPMKGHSHVYWYRQLPEEGLKFMVYLQKENIIDESGMPKERFSAEFPKEGPSILRIQQVVRGDSAAYFCASSLSGEPTDTQYFGPGTRLTVL.

With regard to this clone: The sample contains more than one DNA sequence encoding this CDR3. The chain joins TRBV27 to TRBJ1-5; D not certain. Trimming removed 0 bases from V and 4 bases from J, with 4 bases in between. The CDR3 is 13 amino acids. Germline V gives CDR1 MNHEY, CDR2 SMNVEV (reference sequence). The CDR3 loop is CASSLSSNQPQHF. DNA of the CDR3: TGTGCCAGCAGTTTATCGTCAAATCAGCCCCAGCATTTT.

The chain couples TRBV5-6 to TRBJ2-7; 16 nucleotides match TRBD2. CDR1 and CDR2 (germline): SGHDT, YYEEEE. V dropped 4 bases and J dropped 4; count of bases not matched to a gene: 11. The CDR3 runs 18 residues. The CDR3 DNA reads TGTGCCAGCAGCCCGGGACTAGCGGGAGGGCAGACCAATTACGAGCAGTACTTC. This gives the protein CASSPGLAGGQTNYEQYF.

The J gene is TRBJ2-7, the V gene TRBV15; no definite D call. The V gene lost 5 bases and the J gene lost 3 bases, with 8 bases spanning the gap. The CDR3 length is 12 residues. The germline gives CDR1 LNHNV, CDR2 YYDKDF (reference sequence). In DNA form, the CDR3 reads TGTGCCACCAGCGGGATGAACTACGAGCAGTACTTC. Translated: CATSGMNYEQYF. Using reference TRBV15 and TRBJ2-7 for the parts outside the CDR3, the full variable domain is DAMVIQNPRYQVTQFGKPVTLSCSQTLNHNVMYWYQQKSSQAPKLLFHYYDKDFNNEADTPDNFQSRRPNTSFCFLDIRSPGLGDTAMYLCATSGMNYEQYFGPGTRLTVT.

This chain connects TRBV15 to TRBJ1-1; possibly TRBD1 for D (6 bases). The CDR3 contains 17 residues. From germline, CDR1 is LNHNV and CDR2 YYDKDF (reference sequence). The V gene lost 0 bases and the J gene lost 1 base, with 15 bases spanning the gap. The CDR3 nucleotides are TGTGCCACCAGCAGAGATGGGGACATGGCGGAGAACACTGAAGCTTTCTTT. It encodes CATSRDGDMAENTEAFF.

This chain joins TRBV16 and TRBJ1-2, with D possibly matching TRBD1 (5 bases). Trimming took 2 bases from V and 5 from J, leaving 12 bases between them. CDR3 size: 14 residues. Germline V gene sequence: CDR1 KGHSY, CDR2 FQNENV. CDR3 bases: TGTGCCAGCAGCCAAAACTCGCACAGGTATGGCTACACCTTC. Amino acids: CASSQNSHRYGYTF.

The chain joins TRBV29-1 to TRBJ2-1; 9 nucleotides agree with TRBD2. V gave up 7 bases and J gave up 1 base; unmatched junction bases: 11. CDR3 length: 16 residues. CDR1 is SQVTM and CDR2 is ANQGSEA in the germline V gene. CDR3 in amino acids: CSGVGFSGSSYNEQFF. CDR3 nucleotides: TGCAGCGGGGTGGGTTTTAGCGGGAGTTCCTACAATGAGCAGTTCTTC.

The rearrangement joins TRBV10-3 to TRBJ2-7, with 7 bases matching TRBD2. This CDR3 is 14 amino acids long. J gave up 3 bases and V 3 bases, and 5 bases lay outside the gene matches. Germline CDR1 reads ENHRY; CDR2 reads SYGVKD. CDR3 nucleotide sequence: TGTGCCATCAGTGAAGAGCGGGATCTCTACGAGCAGTACTTC. Translating gives CAISEERDLYEQYF.

J is TRBJ2-1 and V is TRBV10-3; 7 bases map to TRBD1. This CDR3 comprises 14 residues. Germline V lookup: CDR1 ENHRY, CDR2 SYGVKD. V gave up 8 bases and J gave up 7 bases; unmatched junction bases: 11. The CDR3 coding sequence is TGTGCCATCTTGGCCACAGGGGCAAAGAATGAGCAGTTCTTC. It codes for CAILATGAKNEQFF.

The CDR3 reads CASSIGIRETQYF. Written as DNA, the CDR3 is TGTGCCAGTAGTATAGGGATCCGGGAGACCCAGTACTTC. This chain connects TRBV19 to TRBJ2-5; D is unclear. V gave up 1 base and J gave up 5 bases, with 8 bases separating them. Per the germline V gene, CDR1 is LNHDA and CDR2 is SQIVND (reference sequence). The CDR3 length is 13 residues. Looking up the rest from reference TRBV19 and TRBJ2-5 gives the full variable domain: DGGITQSPKYLFRKEGQNVTLSCEQNLNHDAMYWYRQDPGQGLRLIYYSQIVNDFQKGDIAEGYSVSREKKESFPLTVTSAQKNPTAFYLCASSIGIRETQYFGPGTRLLVL.

About this clone: The sample holds other DNA sequences that translate to the same CDR3. The V call is TRBV5-1, the J call TRBJ2-7, with 7 bases lining up with TRBD1. The CDR3 runs to 14 residues. V gave up 2 bases and J gave up 2 bases; unmatched junction bases: 4. Germline V lookup: CDR1 SGHRS, CDR2 YFSETQ. The CDR3 region is CASSLRQGTYEQYF. CDR3 coding DNA: TGCGCCAGCAGCTTAAGACAGGGAACCTACGAGCAGTACTTC.

This clone is a singleton in its sample. V is TRBV11-2 and J is TRBJ2-1; D is undetermined. CDR1 and CDR2 (germline): SGHAT, FQNNGV. The CDR3 runs to 16 residues. The V and J ends lost 5 bases and 4 bases respectively, with 18 bases between them. The CDR3 protein is CASSTNSGPEYNEQFF. Here the CDR3 DNA reads TGTGCCAGCAGCACCAACTCAGGCCCCGAGTACAATGAGCAGTTCTTC.